A single sample gave rise to the 5 T cell receptor beta chains below, sequenced in a study of T cell repertoires in cytomegalovirus infection. MiXCR, run by TCRdb on the reads, gives a single entry per CDR3 protein. The repertoire consists of fewer than 550,000 distinct CDR3 sequences, with 25% to 40% occurring once and the leading ten covering around 15%. Specimen: PBMCs. The receptors were sampled from a human donor in good health (CMV status not recorded). Some clones in this sample may be carry-over from other donors' samples.

This clonotype was picked up many times. The gene calls are TRBV7-9 and TRBJ2-4; D may be TRBD1 (5 bases). Germline CDR1 is SEHNR and CDR2 is FQNEAQ (reference sequence). V lost 3 bases and J lost 3, with 6 bases in between. The CDR3 extends over 13 amino acids. The CDR3 loop reads CASSLQGKNIQYF. CDR3 nucleotide sequence: TGTGCCAGCAGCTTGCAGGGCAAAAACATTCAGTACTTC.

A few counts support this clonotype. Here the CDR3 DNA reads TGTGCCAGCAGGCGGGACAGGATCAACGAGCAGTACTTC. Protein: CASRRDRINEQYF. V and J are TRBV6-2 or TRBV6-3 and TRBJ2-7, with TRBD1 matching over 8 bases. The V and J ends lost 6 bases and 5 bases, in that order; junction bases with no gene match: 6. CDR3 length equals 13 residues. The germline gives CDR1 MNHEY, CDR2 SVGEGT.

As for this clonotype: The junction shows a germline mismatch at one end, possibly a read error. This chain uses TRBV18 with TRBJ2-7; D unclear. This CDR3 comprises 14 residues. Germline CDR1 KGHSH, CDR2 LQKENI. CDR3 nucleotide sequence: TGTGCCAGCTCACAAGGGCCAGGCCCCTACGAGAAGTACTTC. Amino acids: CASSQGPGPYEKYF.

Many counts were recorded for this clonotype. The chain is built from TRBV7-2 and TRBJ2-5; TRBD1 might be the D (5 bases). CDR1 is SGHTA, CDR2 FQGNSA, per germline. The CDR3 loop spans 16 amino acids. The ends were cut back, 5 bases at V and 5 bases at J, with 21 bases in the middle. The CDR3 DNA follows: TGTGCCAGCAGCCCCCGTTCCAGGGCGATAATGGAGACCCAGTACTTC. Protein sequence: CASSPRSRAIMETQYF.

J is TRBJ2-5 and V is TRBV5-6; tentatively, D is TRBD1 or TRBD2 (5 bases each). Germline V gives CDR1 SGHDT, CDR2 YYEEEE. This CDR3 region has 14 residues. The V and J ends lost 3 bases and 5 bases respectively, with 14 bases between them. The CDR3 reads CASSSGRPGETQYF. The CDR3 DNA is TGTGCCAGCAGCTCGGGGCGCCCCGGGGAGACCCAGTACTTC.